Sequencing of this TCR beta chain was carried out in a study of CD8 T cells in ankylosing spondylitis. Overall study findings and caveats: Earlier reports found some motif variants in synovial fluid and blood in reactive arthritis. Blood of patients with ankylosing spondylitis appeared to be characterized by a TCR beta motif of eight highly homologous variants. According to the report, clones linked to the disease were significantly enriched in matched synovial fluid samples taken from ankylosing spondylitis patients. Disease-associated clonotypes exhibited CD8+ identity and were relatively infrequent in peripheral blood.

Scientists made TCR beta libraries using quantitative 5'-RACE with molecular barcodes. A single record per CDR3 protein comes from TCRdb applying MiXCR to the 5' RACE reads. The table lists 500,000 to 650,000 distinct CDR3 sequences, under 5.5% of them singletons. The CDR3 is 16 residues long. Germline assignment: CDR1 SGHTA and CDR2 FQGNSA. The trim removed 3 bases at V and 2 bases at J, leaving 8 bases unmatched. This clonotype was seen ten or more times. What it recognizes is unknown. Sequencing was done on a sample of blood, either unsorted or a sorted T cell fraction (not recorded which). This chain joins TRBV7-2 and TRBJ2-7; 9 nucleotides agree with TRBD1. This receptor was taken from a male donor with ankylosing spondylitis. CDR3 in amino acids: CASSFLTGTGTYEQYF. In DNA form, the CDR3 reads TGTGCCAGCAGCTTTCTTACTGGGACAGGGACCTACGAGCAGTACTTC. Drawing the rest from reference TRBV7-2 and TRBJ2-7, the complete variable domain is GAGVSQSPSNKVTEKGKDVELRCDPISGHTALYWYRQSLGQGLEFLIYFQGNSAPDKSGLPSDRFSAERTGGSVSTLTIQRTQQEDSAVYLCASSFLTGTGTYEQYFGPGTRLTVT.